The following is a T cell receptor beta chain sequence with its context. Its specificity is unknown. These data are taken from a study of graft-versus-host responses after intestinal transplantation. Study-wide background: In this cohort, recipients had multivisceral, liver-intestinal, or isolated intestinal transplants. All recipients were given anti-thymocyte globulin induction, and tacrolimus and steroids were then administered for three to four years. The study's findings and limits: The recipient marrow held GvH clones, and some of them showed up first in ileum or blood. After transplant, early declines in HvG clones were associated with peak levels of circulating GvH clones.

Using immunoSEQ multiplex PCR, the repertoire was profiled, and TCRdb retains in-frame clones only, with some absent. Of more than 80,000 clones in the sample, less than 90% are singletons; the top ten hold roughly 0.31%. The sequence came from a human donor who received an intestinal transplant. This specimen consisted of unstimulated CD4+ T cells sorted from spleen or lymph node cells, obtained before intestinal transplant.

The CDR3 protein is CASSSIGLAANNEQFF. In DNA form, the CDR3 reads TGTGCCAGCAGCTCCATAGGACTAGCGGCAAACAATGAGCAGTTCTTC. V is TRBV7-9 and J is TRBJ2-1, with 10 nucleotides matching TRBD2. V trimming: 4 bases; J trimming: 5 bases; junction bases outside the gene matches: 8. The CDR3 runs to 16 residues. Germline loops: CDR1 SEHNR, CDR2 FQNEAQ (reference sequence).